These T cell receptor beta chains were read from a single sample in a study of blood T cell repertoires in COVID-19. Using immunoSEQ multiplex PCR, the repertoire was profiled, and TCRdb retains in-frame clones only, with some absent. The top ten clones hold 15% to 20% of a sample with approximately 150,000 clones, roughly 78% of them seen once. The material sequenced was PBMCs or T cells enriched from blood (not recorded which). The receptors originated from a woman in her sixties or seventies in a cohort exposed to, infected with or recovered from COVID-19 (not recorded which). The CDR3 runs from the conserved cysteine through the conserved F or W. A D gene is named only where the DNA matches it firmly. Size values are once, few and many counts, or a class for expanded clones, and some rows have none.

size: -; V: TRBV9; D: TRBD2; J: TRBJ2-1; DNA: TGTGCCAGCAGCGTCACTAGCGGGAGGGCCCATGAGCAGTTCTTC; CDR3: CASSVTSGRAHEQFF
size: -; V: TRBV5-3; D: TRBD2; J: TRBJ2-1; DNA: TGTGCCAGAAGCCCACTAGCGGGAGGCTACAATGAGCAGTTCTTC; CDR3: CARSPLAGGYNEQFF
size: -; V: TRBV11-3; D: -; J: TRBJ2-1; DNA: TGTGCCAGCAGCCCGCAGGGCACCCTTTACAATGAGCAGTTCTTC; CDR3: CASSPQGTLYNEQFF
size: -; V: TRBV6-5; D: TRBD2; J: TRBJ2-1; DNA: TGTGCCAGCGGACTAGCGAGCTACAATGAGCAGTTCTTC; CDR3: CASGLASYNEQFF
size: -; V: TRBV11-2; D: -; J: TRBJ1-2; DNA: TGTGCCAGCAGCTTAGCCCTCGGGGGGGCCCCAGGCTACACCTTC; CDR3: CASSLALGGAPGYTF
size: -; V: TRBV12-5; D: TRBD1; J: TRBJ2-5; DNA: TGTGCTAGTGGTACAGGGGACAGCCAAGAGACCCAGTACTTC; CDR3: CASGTGDSQETQYF
size: -; V: TRBV18; D: TRBD2; J: TRBJ2-3; DNA: TGTGCCAGCTCACCCGGGACTAGTTGGAGCACAGATACGCAGTATTTT; CDR3: CASSPGTSWSTDTQYF
size: medium-sized; V: TRBV9; D: TRBD1; J: TRBJ1-1; DNA: TGTGCCAGCAGCTCAACCGGGACAGGGTCTGTCCAAGCTTTCTTT; CDR3: CASSSTGTGSVQAFF
size: many; V: TRBV29-1; D: TRBD1; J: TRBJ2-5; DNA: TGCAGCGTCCAGGGACAGGCGGAGACCCAGTACTTC; CDR3: CSVQGQAETQYF
size: -; V: TRBV9; D: -; J: TRBJ1-1; DNA: TGTGCCAGCAGCGTCATACCGAGCGACACTGAAGCTTTCTTT; CDR3: CASSVIPSDTEAFF
size: -; V: TRBV10-3; D: -; J: TRBJ2-7; DNA: TGTGCCATCGGGCGGGGGCAATTATTACAAGGCTACGAGCAGTACTTC; CDR3: CAIGRGQLLQGYEQYF
size: -; V: TRBV9; D: TRBD1; J: TRBJ1-6; DNA: TGTGCCAGCAGCCACAGGGGAGGAAGCCTCCACTTT; CDR3: CASSHRGGSLHF
size: -; V: TRBV9; D: -; J: TRBJ1-5; DNA: TGTGCCAGCAGCGTAGATCCAGGCAATCAGCCCCAGCATTTT; CDR3: CASSVDPGNQPQHF
size: once; V: TRBV5-4; D: TRBD2; J: TRBJ2-7; DNA: TGTGCCAGCAGCTTGAAACTAGCGGGAGGGCCCGAGCAGTACTTC; CDR3: CASSLKLAGGPEQYF
size: once; V: TRBV6-5; D: TRBD2; J: TRBJ2-2; DNA: TGTGCCAGCAGTTACCTAGCGGGAGGTATCACCGGGGAGCTGTTTTTT; CDR3: CASSYLAGGITGELFF
size: -; V: TRBV7-2; D: -; J: TRBJ1-3; DNA: TGTGCCAGCAGCCCTCCGGGTAGAAACACCATATATTTT; CDR3: CASSPPGRNTIYF
size: -; V: TRBV3-1/TRBV3-2; D: TRBD2; J: TRBJ2-5; DNA: TGTGCCAGCAGCCACCCACGGGGGGGGGAGACCCAGTACTTC; CDR3: CASSHPRGGETQYF
size: once; V: TRBV12-1; D: -; J: TRBJ1-3; DNA: TGTGCCAGCAGCCCGACCGCCCGGACAGGGCGGTATGGAAACACCATATATTTT; CDR3: CASSPTARTGRYGNTIYF
size: -; V: TRBV5-1; D: TRBD1; J: TRBJ2-1; DNA: TGCGCCAGCGTACGAGACAGGGGCTCCTACAATGAGCAGTTCTTC; CDR3: CASVRDRGSYNEQFF
size: -; V: TRBV25-1; D: TRBD1; J: TRBJ2-7; DNA: TGTGCCAGCAGTGAACCCTCGGGACAGGGGAAGGAGCAGTACTTC; CDR3: CASSEPSGQGKEQYF
size: -; V: TRBV21-1; D: -; J: TRBJ2-7; DNA: TGTGCCAGCAGCAGAGGGACAGTTTTTTGCGACGAGCAGTACTTC; CDR3: CASSRGTVFCDEQYF
size: -; V: TRBV14; D: -; J: TRBJ2-1; DNA: TGTGCCAGCAGCCAGGCGACTAGTAGCCTTTACAATGAGCAGTTCTTC; CDR3: CASSQATSSLYNEQFF
size: -; V: TRBV28; D: TRBD1; J: TRBJ1-3; DNA: TGTGCCAGTCGCACAGGGGGCTCGGGAAACACCATATATTTT; CDR3: CASRTGGSGNTIYF
size: once; V: TRBV7-8; D: -; J: TRBJ1-5; DNA: TGTGCCAGCAGCTTGCGGGACTTCCCTAGCAATCAGCCCCAGCATTTT; CDR3: CASSLRDFPSNQPQHF
size: -; V: TRBV7-9; D: -; J: TRBJ2-3; DNA: TGTGCCAGCAGCGCGAGCACAGATACGCAGTATTTT; CDR3: CASSASTDTQYF
size: -; V: TRBV9; D: -; J: TRBJ1-3; DNA: TGTGCCAGCAGCGTAGGACAGGAGGGAAACACCATATATTTT; CDR3: CASSVGQEGNTIYF
size: -; V: TRBV27; D: TRBD2; J: TRBJ2-7; DNA: TGTGCCAGCAGTTTAAGGGTAGCGGGCTACGAGCAGTACTTC; CDR3: CASSLRVAGYEQYF
size: few; V: TRBV5-1; D: TRBD2; J: TRBJ2-2; DNA: TGCGCCAGCAGCTGGGGGGGCACCGGGGAGCTGTTTTTT; CDR3: CASSWGGTGELFF
size: -; V: TRBV27; D: TRBD2; J: TRBJ2-1; DNA: TGTGCCAGCAGTACACTAGCGGGAGGCTACAATGAGCAGTTCTTC; CDR3: CASSTLAGGYNEQFF
size: -; V: TRBV28; D: -; J: TRBJ2-2; DNA: TGTGCCAGCAGTTTAACGGTTCTTAACACCGGGGAGCTGTTTTTT; CDR3: CASSLTVLNTGELFF
size: -; V: TRBV2; D: TRBD1; J: TRBJ2-2; DNA: TGTGCCAGCAGTTGGGTATCTGGGACAGCGAACACCGGGGAGCTGTTTTTT; CDR3: CASSWVSGTANTGELFF
size: -; V: TRBV5-1; D: TRBD1; J: TRBJ2-1; DNA: TGCGCCAGCAGCTTGGTTGCAGGGGGCATCAGCAATGAGCAGTTCTTC; CDR3: CASSLVAGGISNEQFF
size: -; V: TRBV5-4; D: -; J: TRBJ1-1; DNA: TGTGCCAGCAGCTTGAGCAGGGGGAACACTGAAGCTTTCTTT; CDR3: CASSLSRGNTEAFF
size: -; V: TRBV30; D: -; J: TRBJ2-7; DNA: TGTGCCTGGAGTGGAACTAGCAGATCCTACGAGCAGTACTTC; CDR3: CAWSGTSRSYEQYF
size: -; V: TRBV7-9; D: -; J: TRBJ2-4; DNA: TGTGCCAGCAACGTGGACACGACGGGGGTTCAGTACTTC; CDR3: CASNVDTTGVQYF
size: few; V: TRBV24-1; D: -; J: TRBJ2-7; DNA: TGTGCCACCAGTGATTTTAATTCCTACGAGCAGTACTTC; CDR3: CATSDFNSYEQYF
size: few; V: TRBV19; D: -; J: TRBJ1-2; DNA: TGTGCCAGTAGGGGTTTCGGTCGGGTTCCCCAGAATGGCTACACCTTC; CDR3: CASRGFGRVPQNGYTF
size: -; V: TRBV30; D: -; J: TRBJ1-1; DNA: TGTGCCTGGAGTGTAAGATGGGCAAGTCCTGAAGCTTTCTTT; CDR3: CAWSVRWASPEAFF
size: -; V: TRBV5-1; D: TRBD2; J: TRBJ2-3; DNA: TGCGCCAGCAGCCCGAGGGAGGGCTCAGATACGCAGTATTTT; CDR3: CASSPREGSDTQYF
size: -; V: TRBV2; D: TRBD2; J: TRBJ2-3; DNA: TGTGCCAGCAGGGACACTAGCGGGACTGATACGCAGTATTTT; CDR3: CASRDTSGTDTQYF
size: -; V: TRBV7-9; D: -; J: TRBJ1-1; DNA: TGTGCCAGCAGCTTAGCACAACTGAACACTGAAGCTTTCTTT; CDR3: CASSLAQLNTEAFF
size: -; V: TRBV7-8; D: -; J: TRBJ2-7; DNA: TGTGCCAGCAGCTGGACCGGGACTCCGACCTACGAGCAGTACTTC; CDR3: CASSWTGTPTYEQYF
size: once; V: TRBV5-1; D: -; J: TRBJ2-1; DNA: TGCGCCAGCAGCTTGGGAGGGGGCTCCTACAATGAGCAGTTCTTC; CDR3: CASSLGGGSYNEQFF
size: -; V: TRBV18; D: -; J: TRBJ1-2; DNA: TGTGCCAGCTCATTCGAGACAGGCCATGGCTACACCTTC; CDR3: CASSFETGHGYTF
size: -; V: TRBV6-5; D: TRBD1; J: TRBJ1-5; DNA: TGTGCCAGCAGTTCACCAGGGGGGTATAGCAATCAGCCCCAGCATTTT; CDR3: CASSSPGGYSNQPQHF
size: -; V: TRBV2; D: TRBD2; J: TRBJ2-3; DNA: TGTGCCAGCAGTCTCTGGGGAGCGGGGACGACAGATACGCAGTATTTT; CDR3: CASSLWGAGTTDTQYF
size: -; V: TRBV10-2; D: TRBD2; J: TRBJ2-5; DNA: TGCGCCAGCGAGGGTCGGGGGGGACTAGCGGGAGAAGAGACCCAGTACTTC; CDR3: CASEGRGGLAGEETQYF
size: -; V: TRBV27; D: -; J: TRBJ1-5; DNA: TGTGCCAGCAGACGAGATAGCAATCAGCCCCAGCATTTT; CDR3: CASRRDSNQPQHF
size: -; V: TRBV28; D: TRBD1; J: TRBJ1-1; DNA: TGTGCCAGCAGCTTCAGGGGGCGGGGGAACACTGAAGCTTTCTTT; CDR3: CASSFRGRGNTEAFF
size: -; V: TRBV5-1; D: TRBD1; J: TRBJ2-4; DNA: TGCGCCAGCAGCCCCGGGACAGGAGGGAACATTCAGTACTTC; CDR3: CASSPGTGGNIQYF
size: -; V: TRBV2; D: -; J: TRBJ1-1; DNA: TGTGCCAGCAGTGTGCAGCGGGCGAACACTGAAGCTTTCTTT; CDR3: CASSVQRANTEAFF
size: -; V: TRBV28; D: -; J: TRBJ2-2; DNA: TGTGCCAGCAGTTTAAGGGGAATATGGGCCGGGGAGCTGTTTTTT; CDR3: CASSLRGIWAGELFF
size: few; V: TRBV19; D: TRBD1; J: TRBJ1-6; DNA: TGTGCCAGTCAAGACAGGGGGTGGACGAATTCACCCCTCCACTTT; CDR3: CASQDRGWTNSPLHF
size: -; V: TRBV5-1; D: TRBD2; J: TRBJ2-7; DNA: TGCGCCAGCTTTAGGGGAGCGGGAGGTGACTACGAGCAGTACTTC; CDR3: CASFRGAGGDYEQYF
size: -; V: TRBV7-8; D: -; J: TRBJ2-5; DNA: TGTGCCAGCAGCCCGTACCAAGAGACCCAGTACTTC; CDR3: CASSPYQETQYF